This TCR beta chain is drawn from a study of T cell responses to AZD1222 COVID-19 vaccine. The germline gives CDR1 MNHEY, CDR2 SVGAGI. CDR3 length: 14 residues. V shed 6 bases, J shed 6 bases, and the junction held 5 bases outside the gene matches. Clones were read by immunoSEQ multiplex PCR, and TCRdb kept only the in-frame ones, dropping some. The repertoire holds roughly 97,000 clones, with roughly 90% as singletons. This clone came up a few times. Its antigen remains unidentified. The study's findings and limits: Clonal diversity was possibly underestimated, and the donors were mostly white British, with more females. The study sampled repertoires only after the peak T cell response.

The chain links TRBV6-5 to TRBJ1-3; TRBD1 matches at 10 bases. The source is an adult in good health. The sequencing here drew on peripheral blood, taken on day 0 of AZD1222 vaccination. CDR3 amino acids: CASRPTGGTNTIYF. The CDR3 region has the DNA TGTGCCAGCAGGCCGACAGGGGGCACAAACACCATATATTTT.